The 23 T cell receptor beta chains reported below all come from one sample, sequenced in a study of cytomegalovirus exposure and HLA in healthy donors. Amplification used 60 Vbeta primers and 13 Jbeta primers. Profiled with immunoSEQ multiplex PCR; TCRdb holds only in-frame clones, not every one. Of some 150,000 clones listed, roughly 87% were seen once; the top ten hold 0.85% to 1%. Sequencing was done on a sample of PBMCs. These receptors came from a woman aged 30 to 39 in good health and CMV-seronegative.

The chain employs TRBV28 and TRBJ2-6; D call uncertain. The germline CDR1 and CDR2 sequences are MDHEN and SYDVKM. The CDR3 spans 13 residues. V was cut by 6 bases and J by 3 bases, with 6 bases left in between. The CDR3 region is CASRPGGANVLTF. In nucleotides, the CDR3 is TGTGCCAGCAGGCCAGGTGGGGCCAACGTCCTGACTTTC.

The chain has TRBV25-1 and TRBJ1-3; 10 bases map to TRBD1. The V segment lost 7 bases and the J segment 0 bases; nucleotides outside the gene matches: 9. Germline-derived CDR1 and CDR2 are MGHDK and SYGVNS. CDR3 length: 17 amino acids. The CDR3 protein is CASKGDRGVRSGNTIYF. Here the CDR3 DNA reads TGTGCCAGCAAGGGGGACAGGGGAGTCCGCTCTGGAAACACCATATATTTT.

The CDR3 sequence: CASSLEQSSYEQYF. In DNA form, the CDR3 reads TGTGCCAGCAGCTTGGAACAGAGCTCCTACGAGCAGTACTTC. V gene TRBV5-4 combines with J gene TRBJ2-5, with D uncertain. The closer fit of TRBJ2-7 to the DNA end suggests the J call may be wrong. The CDR3 loop spans 14 amino acids. Germline lookup yields CDR1 SGHNT and CDR2 YYREEE (reference sequence).

V and J are TRBV7-6 and TRBJ2-5; 10 positions match TRBD1. CDR3 length: 16 residues. After removal of 3 bases from V and 5 bases from J, the junction contained 9 bases not matched to a gene. Germline CDR1 SGHVS, CDR2 FNYEAQ. CDR3: CASSLRAGTGDETQYF. The CDR3 DNA is TGTGCCAGCAGCTTGCGTGCCGGGACAGGGGATGAGACCCAGTACTTC.

V and J are TRBV7-3 and TRBJ2-1, with D tentatively TRBD2 (5 bases). With 5 bases removed from V and 2 bases from J, the gap between germline ends came to 13 bases. The germline V gene encodes CDR1 SGHTA and CDR2 FQGTGA. This CDR3 has 15 residues. The CDR3 coding sequence is TGTGCCAGCAGCACTCGCGGGTTTCCCTACAATGAGCAGTTCTTC. This gives the protein CASSTRGFPYNEQFF.

In its sample, this clone was seen a few times. In DNA, the CDR3 is TGTGCCAGTACGCGGGGCCGCGGGGAGCTGTTTTTT. This gives the protein CASTRGRGELFF. The J gene is TRBJ2-2, the V gene TRBV19; D possibly corresponds to TRBD2 (6 bases). CDR3 length equals 12 residues. Germline CDR1 LNHDA, CDR2 SQIVND (reference sequence). The V end lost 7 bases, the J end lost 7 bases, and 10 bases lay between the germline ends.

CDR3 bases: TGTGCCAGCAGTTATTTTGCTGGGCAGGGGAATGGCTACACCTTC. Protein product: CASSYFAGQGNGYTF. V and J are TRBV6-5 and TRBJ1-2; tentatively, D is TRBD1 (6 bases). In germline, CDR1 is MNHEY, CDR2 SVGAGI. This CDR3 region has 15 residues. V was pared by 3 bases and J by 6 bases, with 17 bases between.

J is TRBJ1-2 and V is TRBV6-1; perhaps TRBD1 as D (6 bases). The CDR3 is 15 amino acids. Germline lookup yields CDR1 MNHNS and CDR2 SASEGT. Trimming left V 3 bases short and J 7 bases short, with 18 bases between. Here the CDR3 reads CASSEVPGDPFGYTF. In DNA, the CDR3 is TGTGCCAGCAGTGAGGTGCCAGGGGACCCCTTTGGCTACACCTTC.

This chain links TRBV4-1 with TRBJ2-5; tentative D call: TRBD1 (6 bases). Germline V gives CDR1 MGHRA, CDR2 YSYEKL. Trimming took off 2 bases at V and 9 bases at J, with 22 bases between the two ends. CDR3 length: 16 amino acids. The CDR3 bases are TGCGCCAGCAGCCAATTTGGTCAGGGGATCAAGGGGGCCCAGTACTTC. Amino acid sequence: CASSQFGQGIKGAQYF.

The V call is TRBV10-2, the J call TRBJ1-2; D is possibly TRBD1 (6 bases). CDR1 and CDR2 (germline): WSHSY, SAAADI. The CDR3 consists of 13 residues. Trimming stripped 5 bases from V and 4 bases from J, with 11 bases between. CDR3 coding DNA: TGCGCCAGCAGTACAGGGCTTCGCTATGGCTACACCTTC. Its translation is CASSTGLRYGYTF.

This clone was observed a single time. This rearrangement joins TRBV5-1 to TRBJ1-6; 9 bases match TRBD1. The trim removed 3 bases at V and 6 bases at J, leaving 4 bases unmatched. The CDR3 is 15 residues long. Germline loops: CDR1 SGHRS, CDR2 YFSETQ. CDR3 loop: CASSSGQGSNSPLHF. The CDR3 DNA is TGCGCCAGCAGCTCGGGACAGGGCTCTAATTCACCCCTCCACTTT.

The CDR3 coding sequence is TGCGCCAGCAGCTTGGGACAGCTAAAAGTCTCCTACAATGAGCAGTTCTTC. It specifies CASSLGQLKVSYNEQFF. This rearrangement joins TRBV5-1 to TRBJ2-1; tentative D call: TRBD1 (5 bases). The germline gives CDR1 SGHRS, CDR2 YFSETQ. V gave up 0 bases and J gave up 0 bases, with 13 bases separating them. The CDR3 has 17 residues.

The V gene is TRBV7-9, the J gene TRBJ1-2; possible D gene TRBD1, 6 bases. The germline CDR1 and CDR2 sequences are SEHNR and FQNEAQ (reference sequence). Trimming cost V 5 bases and J 9 bases, with 16 bases left between them. The CDR3 loop spans 13 amino acids. CDR3 amino acids: CASSPVPGDSYTF. The CDR3 nucleotides read TGTGCCAGCAGCCCCGTGCCAGGGGATAGCTACACCTTC.

The chain couples TRBV5-1 to TRBJ2-2, with a possible D match to TRBD1 (6 bases). Trimming cost V 1 base and J 4 bases, with 14 bases left between them. CDR3 length: 16 amino acids. CDR1 SGHRS and CDR2 YFSETQ come from the germline V gene. The CDR3 bases are TGCGCCAGCAGCTTGTTGGCAGGGGCGGGCACCGGGGAGCTGTTTTTT. Protein: CASSLLAGAGTGELFF.

The J gene is TRBJ2-3, the V gene TRBV15, with TRBD2 matching 8 bases. This CDR3 contains 18 residues. Germline V gives CDR1 LNHNV, CDR2 YYDKDF (reference sequence). J was trimmed by 0 bases and V by 6 bases; bases with no gene match: 14. CDR3 coding DNA: TGTGCCACCAGGGACTTTATGTCGCGGGGGGCAAGCACAGATACGCAGTATTTT. This gives the protein CATRDFMSRGASTDTQYF.

This chain uses TRBV7-8 with TRBJ1-5; D perhaps matches TRBD1 (6 bases). The CDR3 has 15 amino acids. V was clipped by 5 bases and J by 0 bases, with 11 bases between them. The germline V gene encodes CDR1 SGHVS and CDR2 FQNEAQ. The CDR3 loop reads CASSLDRNSNQPQHF. CDR3 nucleotide sequence: TGTGCCAGCAGCCTAGACAGGAATAGCAATCAGCCCCAGCATTTT.

V gene TRBV4-3 combines with J gene TRBJ1-5; perhaps TRBD1 as D (5 bases). The CDR3 extends over 15 amino acids. Germline V gene lookup returns CDR1 LGHNA and CDR2 YSLEER. V lost 0 bases to trimming and J lost 6 bases, with 12 bases between them. The CDR3: CASSQDGAGRQPQHF. The CDR3 bases are TGCGCCAGCAGCCAAGATGGGGCAGGGCGTCAGCCCCAGCATTTT.

The rearrangement links TRBV5-6 to TRBJ2-5; 7 bases are shared with TRBD2. The CDR3 loop spans 13 amino acids. V gave up 7 bases and J gave up 2 bases; unmatched junction bases: 5. Germline CDR1 is SGHDT and CDR2 is YYEEEE. Here the CDR3 DNA reads TGTGCCAGCGACCGCGGGGGACAAGAGACCCAGTACTTC. Its translation: CASDRGGQETQYF.

The chain couples TRBV28 to TRBJ2-5; D might be TRBD1 (8 bases). Germline V CDR1 and CDR2: MDHEN, SYDVKM. The CDR3 sequence is 15 residues long. The V and J ends lost 4 bases and 5 bases respectively, with 17 bases between them. CDR3 protein: CASSSGGGGRETQYF. As DNA, the CDR3 is TGTGCCAGCAGTTCAGGGGGCGGGGGACGTGAGACCCAGTACTTC.

The rearrangement links TRBV7-8 to TRBJ1-1; possibly TRBD1 for D (6 bases). This CDR3 comprises 13 residues. Deletions cut 3 bases from V and 3 bases from J, with 8 bases between. Germline V lookup: CDR1 SGHVS, CDR2 FQNEAQ. The CDR3 is CASSLKGDTEAFF. The CDR3 DNA reads TGTGCCAGCAGCTTGAAGGGGGACACTGAAGCTTTCTTT. The whole variable domain, remainder taken from reference TRBV7-8 and TRBJ1-1, is GAGVSQSPRYKVAKRGQDVALRCDPISGHVSLFWYQQALGQGPEFLTYFQNEAQLDKSGLPSDRFFAERPEGSVSTLKIQRTQQEDSAVYLCASSLKGDTEAFFGQGTRLTVV.

For the CDR3, the DNA is TGTGCCTGGAGTGGATCAAGACAGACTGAAGCTTTCTTT. It specifies CAWSGSRQTEAFF. J is TRBJ1-1 and V is TRBV30; TRBD1 might be the D (5 bases). The CDR3 length is 13 residues. Germline values: CDR1 GTSNPN, CDR2 SVGIG (reference sequence). Trimming removed 1 base from V and 5 bases from J, with 11 bases in between.

This chain uses TRBV5-4 with TRBJ2-5; no definite D call. Trimming cost V 5 bases and J 1 base, with 6 bases left between them. Germline-derived CDR1 and CDR2 are SGHNT and YYREEE (reference sequence). CDR3 size: 12 residues. In DNA, the CDR3 is TGTGCCAGCAGTCGAGGCCAAGAGACCCAGTACTTC. This encodes CASSRGQETQYF.

The CDR3 DNA is TGTGCCAGCAGCCCCCGGCAGGGAATGGCAGATACGCAGTATTTT. Residues: CASSPRQGMADTQYF. The chain couples TRBV7-8 to TRBJ2-3; weak D call: TRBD1 (5 bases). Trimming shortened V by 5 bases and J by 4 bases, and 16 bases separated the two germline ends. The CDR3 is 15 residues long. Germline assignment: CDR1 SGHVS and CDR2 FQNEAQ.